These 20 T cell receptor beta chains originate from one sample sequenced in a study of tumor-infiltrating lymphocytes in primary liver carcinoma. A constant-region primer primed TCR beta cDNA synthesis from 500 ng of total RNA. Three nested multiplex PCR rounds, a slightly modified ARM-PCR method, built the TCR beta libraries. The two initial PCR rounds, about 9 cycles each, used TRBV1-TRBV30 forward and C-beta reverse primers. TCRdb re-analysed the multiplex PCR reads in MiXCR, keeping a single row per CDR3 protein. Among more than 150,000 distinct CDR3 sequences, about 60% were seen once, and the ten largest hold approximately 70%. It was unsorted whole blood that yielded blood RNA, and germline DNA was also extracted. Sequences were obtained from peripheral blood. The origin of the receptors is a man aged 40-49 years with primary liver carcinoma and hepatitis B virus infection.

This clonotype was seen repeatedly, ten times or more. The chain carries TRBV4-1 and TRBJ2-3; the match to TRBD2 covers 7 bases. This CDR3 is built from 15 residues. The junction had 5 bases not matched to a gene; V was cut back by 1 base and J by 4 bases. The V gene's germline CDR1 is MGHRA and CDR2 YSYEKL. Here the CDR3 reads CASSQGTGGADTQYF. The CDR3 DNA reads TGCGCCAGCAGCCAAGGAACGGGAGGAGCAGATACGCAGTATTTT.

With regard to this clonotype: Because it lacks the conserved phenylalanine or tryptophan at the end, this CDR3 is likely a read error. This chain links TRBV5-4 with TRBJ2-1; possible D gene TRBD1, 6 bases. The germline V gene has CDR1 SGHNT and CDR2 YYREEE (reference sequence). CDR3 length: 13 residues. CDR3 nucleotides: TGCGCCAGCAGCTTGGGGGCCGCCAATGAGCAGTTCTTA. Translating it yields CASSLGAANEQFL.

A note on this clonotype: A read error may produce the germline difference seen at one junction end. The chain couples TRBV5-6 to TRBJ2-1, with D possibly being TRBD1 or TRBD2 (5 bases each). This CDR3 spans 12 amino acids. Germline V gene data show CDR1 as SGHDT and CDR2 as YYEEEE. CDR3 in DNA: TGTGCCTGCAGCTTTGGGGGAAATGAGCAGTTCTTC. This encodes CACSFGGNEQFF.

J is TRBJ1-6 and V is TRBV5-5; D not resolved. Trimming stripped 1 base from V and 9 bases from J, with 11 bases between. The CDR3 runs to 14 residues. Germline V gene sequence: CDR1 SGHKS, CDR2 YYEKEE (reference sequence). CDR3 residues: CASSLSADRSPLHF. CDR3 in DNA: TGTGCCAGCAGCTTGTCGGCCGACCGTTCACCCCTCCACTTT.

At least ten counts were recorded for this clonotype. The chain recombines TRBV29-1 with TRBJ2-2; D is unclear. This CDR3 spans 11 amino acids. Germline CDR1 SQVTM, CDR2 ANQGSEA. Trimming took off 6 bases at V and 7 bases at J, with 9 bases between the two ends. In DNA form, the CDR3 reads TGCAGCGTGGCGGCCGGCGGGGAGCTGTTTTTT. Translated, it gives CSVAAGGELFF.

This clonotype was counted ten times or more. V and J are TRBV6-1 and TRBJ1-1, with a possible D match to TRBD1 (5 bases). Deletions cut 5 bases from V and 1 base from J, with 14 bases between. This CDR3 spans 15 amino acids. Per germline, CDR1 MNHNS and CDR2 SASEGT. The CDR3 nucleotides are TGTGCCAGCAGTCGCGACAGCGGCGGGAACACTGAAGCTTTCTTT. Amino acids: CASSRDSGGNTEAFF.

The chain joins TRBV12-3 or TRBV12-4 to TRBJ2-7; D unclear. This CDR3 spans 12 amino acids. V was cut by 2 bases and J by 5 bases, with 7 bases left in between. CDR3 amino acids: CASSLSTHEQYF. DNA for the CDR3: TGTGCCAGCAGTTTATCGACCCACGAGCAGTACTTC.

CDR3 coding DNA: TGTGCCAGCAGCTTAGACAGCGGTGACACCATATATTTT. Protein product: CASSLDSGDTIYF. V and J are TRBV7-9 and TRBJ1-3; D ambiguous. Germline V gives CDR1 SEHNR, CDR2 FQNEAQ (reference sequence). The V gene lost 1 base and the J gene lost 8 bases, with 9 bases spanning the gap. The CDR3 spans 13 residues.

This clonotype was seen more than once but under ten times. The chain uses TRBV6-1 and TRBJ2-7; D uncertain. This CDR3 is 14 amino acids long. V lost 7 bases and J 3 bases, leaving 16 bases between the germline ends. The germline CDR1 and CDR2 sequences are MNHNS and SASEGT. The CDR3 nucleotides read TGTGCCAGCATGAACTGGGCAGATAACTACGAGCAGTACTTC. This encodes CASMNWADNYEQYF.

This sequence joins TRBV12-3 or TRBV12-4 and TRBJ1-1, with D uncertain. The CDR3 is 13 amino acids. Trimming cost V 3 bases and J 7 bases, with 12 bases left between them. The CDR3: CASSFAGIGEAFF. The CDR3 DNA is TGTGCCAGCAGTTTCGCAGGAATCGGTGAAGCTTTCTTT.

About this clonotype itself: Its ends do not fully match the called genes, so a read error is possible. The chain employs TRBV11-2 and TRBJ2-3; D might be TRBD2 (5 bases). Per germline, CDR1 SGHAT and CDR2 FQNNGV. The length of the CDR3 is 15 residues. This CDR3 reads CASSLGASGRDTRYF. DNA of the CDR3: TGTGCCAGCAGCTTAGGAGCTAGTGGGAGAGATACGCGGTATTTT.

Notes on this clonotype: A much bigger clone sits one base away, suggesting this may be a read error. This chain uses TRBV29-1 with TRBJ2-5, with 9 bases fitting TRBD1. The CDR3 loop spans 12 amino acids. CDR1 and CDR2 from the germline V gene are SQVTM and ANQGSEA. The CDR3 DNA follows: TGCAGCGGAACAGGGGGCTGGGAGATCCAGTACTTC. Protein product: CSGTGGWEIQYF.

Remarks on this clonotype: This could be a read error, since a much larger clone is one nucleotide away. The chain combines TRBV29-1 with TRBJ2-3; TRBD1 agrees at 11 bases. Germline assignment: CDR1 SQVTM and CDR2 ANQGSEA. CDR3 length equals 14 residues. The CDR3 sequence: CSGEQDRGLDTQYF. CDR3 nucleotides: TGCAGCGGTGAACAGGACAGGGGGCTTGATACGCAGTATTTT.

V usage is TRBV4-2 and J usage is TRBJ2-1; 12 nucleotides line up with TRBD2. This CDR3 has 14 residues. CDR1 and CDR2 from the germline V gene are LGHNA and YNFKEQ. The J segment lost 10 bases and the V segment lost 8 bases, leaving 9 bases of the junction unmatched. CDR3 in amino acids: CASGRETSGREQFF. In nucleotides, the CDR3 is TGTGCCAGCGGAAGAGAGACTAGCGGGAGAGAGCAGTTCTTC.

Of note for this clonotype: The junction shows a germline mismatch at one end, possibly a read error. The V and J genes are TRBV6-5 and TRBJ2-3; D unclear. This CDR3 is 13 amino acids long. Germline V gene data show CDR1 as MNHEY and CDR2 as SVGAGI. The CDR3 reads CVSNNIQWGTQYF. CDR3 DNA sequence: TGTGTCAGCAACAACATACAGTGGGGTACGCAGTATTTT.

CDR3 loop: CAWSPQGWDYGYTF. CDR3 DNA: TGTGCCTGGAGCCCACAGGGTTGGGACTATGGCTACACCTTC. The gene calls are TRBV30 and TRBJ1-2; D is perhaps TRBD1 (6 bases). The CDR3 length is 14 residues. Germline V gene sequence: CDR1 GTSNPN, CDR2 SVGIG (reference sequence). Trimming removed 3 bases from V and 3 bases from J, with 14 bases in between.

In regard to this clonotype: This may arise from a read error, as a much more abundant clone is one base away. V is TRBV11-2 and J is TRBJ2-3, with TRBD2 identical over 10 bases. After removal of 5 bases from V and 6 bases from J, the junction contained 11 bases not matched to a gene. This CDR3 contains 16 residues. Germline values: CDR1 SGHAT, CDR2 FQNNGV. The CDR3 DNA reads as TGTGCCAGCAGCGCCCGGGCTAGCGGGAGATCGGATACGCAGTATTTT. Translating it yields CASSARASGRSDTQYF.

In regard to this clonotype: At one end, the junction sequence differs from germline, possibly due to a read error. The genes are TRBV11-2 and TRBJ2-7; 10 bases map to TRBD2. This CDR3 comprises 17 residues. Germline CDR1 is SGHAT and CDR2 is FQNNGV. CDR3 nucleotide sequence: TGTTCCAGCAGCCTATCGGATAGCGGGAGGCCCCCCTACGAGCAGTACTTC. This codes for CSSSLSDSGRPPYEQYF.

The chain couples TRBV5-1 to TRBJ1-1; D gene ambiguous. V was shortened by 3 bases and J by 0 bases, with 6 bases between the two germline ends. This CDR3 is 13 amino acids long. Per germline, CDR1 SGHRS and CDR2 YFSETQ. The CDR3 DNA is TGCGCCAGCAGCTCGGGGTTGAACACTGAAGCTTTCTTT. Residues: CASSSGLNTEAFF.

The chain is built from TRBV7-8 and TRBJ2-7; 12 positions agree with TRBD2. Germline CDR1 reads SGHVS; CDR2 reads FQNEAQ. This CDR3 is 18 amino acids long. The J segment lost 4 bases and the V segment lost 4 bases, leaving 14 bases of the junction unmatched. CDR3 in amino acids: CASSSKGFGTSGSYEQYF. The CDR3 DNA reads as TGTGCCAGCAGCTCAAAGGGATTCGGGACTAGCGGGTCTTACGAGCAGTACTTC. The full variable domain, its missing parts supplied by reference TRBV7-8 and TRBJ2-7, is GAGVSQSPRYKVAKRGQDVALRCDPISGHVSLFWYQQALGQGPEFLTYFQNEAQLDKSGLPSDRFFAERPEGSVSTLKIQRTQQEDSAVYLCASSSKGFGTSGSYEQYFGPGTRLTVT.